What follows is one T cell receptor (beta chain) and its context. The data originate from a study of response to subunit inactivated influenza vaccine. CDR1 SGHAT and CDR2 FQNNGV come from the germline V gene. V was clipped by 2 bases and J by 4 bases; unmatched bases: 8. This CDR3 comprises 16 residues. TCRdb ran MiXCR on the RT-PCR reads and lists one entry per CDR3 protein. In the table there are hundreds of thousands of distinct CDR3 sequences, 12% of which are singletons. The chain is built from TRBV11-2 and TRBJ2-1; 7 nucleotides agree with TRBD2. Sequences were derived from non-naive T cells sorted from PBMCs, sampled around 15 days before vaccination. The TCR originated in a man aged 45-60 years who received an inactivated influenza vaccine. The chain's CDR3 is CASSLRREFFYNEQFF. CDR3 sequence (DNA): TGTGCCAGCAGCTTAAGGCGGGAGTTCTTTTACAATGAGCAGTTCTTC.